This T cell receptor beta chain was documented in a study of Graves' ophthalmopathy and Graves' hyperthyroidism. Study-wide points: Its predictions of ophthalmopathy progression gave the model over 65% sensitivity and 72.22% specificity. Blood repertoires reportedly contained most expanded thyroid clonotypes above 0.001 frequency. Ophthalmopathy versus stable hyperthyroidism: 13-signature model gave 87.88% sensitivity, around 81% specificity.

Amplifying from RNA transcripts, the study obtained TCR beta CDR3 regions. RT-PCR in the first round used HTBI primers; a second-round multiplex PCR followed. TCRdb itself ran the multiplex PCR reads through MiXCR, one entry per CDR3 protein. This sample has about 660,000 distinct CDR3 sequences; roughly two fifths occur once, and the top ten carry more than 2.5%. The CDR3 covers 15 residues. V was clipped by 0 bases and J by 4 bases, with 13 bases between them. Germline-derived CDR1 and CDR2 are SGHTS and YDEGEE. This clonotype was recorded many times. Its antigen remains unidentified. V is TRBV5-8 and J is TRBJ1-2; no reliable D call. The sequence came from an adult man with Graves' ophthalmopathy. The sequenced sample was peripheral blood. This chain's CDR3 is CASSLVVGLSYGYTF. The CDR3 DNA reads TGTGCCAGCAGCTTGGTCGTAGGACTCAGCTATGGCTACACCTTC.